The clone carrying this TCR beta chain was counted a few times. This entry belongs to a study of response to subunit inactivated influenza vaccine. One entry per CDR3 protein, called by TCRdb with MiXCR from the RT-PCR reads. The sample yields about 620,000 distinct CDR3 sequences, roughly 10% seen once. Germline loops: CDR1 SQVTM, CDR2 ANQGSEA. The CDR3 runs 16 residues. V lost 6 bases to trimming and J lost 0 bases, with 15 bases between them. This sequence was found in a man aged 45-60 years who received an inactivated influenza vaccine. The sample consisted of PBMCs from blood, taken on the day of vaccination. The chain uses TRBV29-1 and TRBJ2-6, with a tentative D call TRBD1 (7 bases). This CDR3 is CSVGGQKDSGANVLTF. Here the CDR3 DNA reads TGCAGCGTGGGGGGACAGAAGGACTCTGGGGCCAACGTCCTGACTTTC.